One sample yielded the 5 T cell receptor beta chains listed below, sequenced in a study of cytomegalovirus exposure and HLA in healthy donors. The study ran its PCR with 60 Vbeta and 13 Jbeta primers. Method: immunoSEQ multiplex PCR; TCRdb's copy keeps in-frame clones and lacks some. The sample includes 250,000 to 350,000 clones, approximately 90% seen only once; the top ten take roughly 2.3%. The source material was PBMCs. Receptors originate from a young woman in good health and CMV-seronegative.

The V gene is TRBV19, the J gene TRBJ1-1, with D unresolved. This CDR3 region has 17 residues. Trimming shortened V by 4 bases and J by 1 base, and 19 bases separated the two germline ends. CDR1 LNHDA and CDR2 SQIVND come from the germline V gene (reference sequence). The CDR3, as DNA: TGTGCCAGTAGTAAGGGTATGGGGAGGGATTCGAACACTGAAGCTTTCTTT. Protein sequence: CASSKGMGRDSNTEAFF.

The chain joins TRBV18 to TRBJ1-3; 7 bases align to TRBD1. The CDR3 has 17 amino acids. The ends lost 4 bases at V and 0 bases at J; junction bases unmatched: 9. Germline loops: CDR1 KGHSH, CDR2 LQKENI. The CDR3 sequence: CASSLTRDRNSGNTIYF. DNA of the CDR3: TGTGCCAGCTCACTGACCCGGGACAGAAACTCTGGAAACACCATATATTTT.

The V call is TRBV19, the J call TRBJ1-5, with D unclear. Germline V gives CDR1 LNHDA, CDR2 SQIVND (reference sequence). Trimming cost V 6 bases and J 5 bases, with 14 bases left between them. The CDR3 is 14 amino acids. The CDR3 is CASSWSRGDQPQHF. The CDR3 nucleotides are TGTGCCAGTAGCTGGTCGCGGGGAGATCAGCCCCAGCATTTT.

This chain uses TRBV9 with TRBJ1-2; 7 positions match TRBD1. The length of the CDR3 is 15 residues. The V gene's germline CDR1 is SGDLS and CDR2 YYNGEE. Trimming removed 4 bases from V and 3 bases from J; junction bases left unmatched: 9. CDR3 nucleotides: TGTGCCAGCAGCCCTCGGGACAGTTTCTACTATGGCTACACCTTC. Protein: CASSPRDSFYYGYTF.

This chain joins TRBV30 and TRBJ1-2, with a possible D match to TRBD1 (5 bases). CDR1 is GTSNPN and CDR2 is SVGIG in the germline V gene (reference sequence). Trimming removed 5 bases from V and 0 bases from J, with 13 bases in between. The CDR3 contains 14 residues. Here the CDR3 reads CAWALGGANYGYTF. The CDR3 DNA follows: TGTGCCTGGGCCCTGGGGGGGGCTAACTATGGCTACACCTTC.